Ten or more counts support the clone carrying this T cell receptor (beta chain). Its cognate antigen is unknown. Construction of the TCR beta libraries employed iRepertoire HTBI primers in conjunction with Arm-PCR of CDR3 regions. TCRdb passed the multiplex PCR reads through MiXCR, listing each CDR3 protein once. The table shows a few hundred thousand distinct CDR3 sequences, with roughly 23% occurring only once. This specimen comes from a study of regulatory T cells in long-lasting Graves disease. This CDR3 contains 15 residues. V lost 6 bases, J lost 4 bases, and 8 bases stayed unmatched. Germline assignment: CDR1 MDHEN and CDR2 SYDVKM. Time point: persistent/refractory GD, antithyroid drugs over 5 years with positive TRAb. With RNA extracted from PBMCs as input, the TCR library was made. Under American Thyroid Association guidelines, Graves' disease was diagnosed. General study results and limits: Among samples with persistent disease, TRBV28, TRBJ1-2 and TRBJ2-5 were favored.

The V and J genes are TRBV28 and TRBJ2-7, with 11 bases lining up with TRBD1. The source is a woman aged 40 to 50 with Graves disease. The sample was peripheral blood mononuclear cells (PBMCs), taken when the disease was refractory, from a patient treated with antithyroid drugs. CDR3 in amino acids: CASSLGQGALYEQYF. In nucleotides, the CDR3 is TGTGCCAGCAGCCTCGGACAGGGGGCTTTGTACGAGCAGTACTTC.